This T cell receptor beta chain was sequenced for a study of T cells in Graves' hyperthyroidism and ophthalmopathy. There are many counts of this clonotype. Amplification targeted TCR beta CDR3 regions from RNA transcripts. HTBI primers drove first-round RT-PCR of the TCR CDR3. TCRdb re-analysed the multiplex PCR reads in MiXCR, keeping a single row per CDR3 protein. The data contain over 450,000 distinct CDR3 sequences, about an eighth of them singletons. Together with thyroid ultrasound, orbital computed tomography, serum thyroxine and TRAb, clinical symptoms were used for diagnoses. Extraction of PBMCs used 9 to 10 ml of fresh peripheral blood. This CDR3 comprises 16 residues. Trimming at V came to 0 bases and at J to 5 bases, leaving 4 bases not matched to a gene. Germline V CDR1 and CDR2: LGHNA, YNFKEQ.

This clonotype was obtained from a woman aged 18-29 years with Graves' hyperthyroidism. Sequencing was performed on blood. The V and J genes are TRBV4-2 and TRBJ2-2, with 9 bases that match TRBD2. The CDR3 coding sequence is TGTGCCAGCAGCCAAGATAGCGGGAGAGGTACCGGGGAGCTGTTTTTT. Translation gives CASSQDSGRGTGELFF.